These 2 T cell receptor beta chains were all obtained from the same sample, sequenced in a study of control samples from healthy donors and cancer patients. Sequencing used immunoSEQ multiplex PCR; TCRdb keeps in-frame clones, though not all of them. The sample has 100,000 to 120,000 clones; roughly 79% are singletons. Sequencing was performed on blood. The receptors were sampled from a man aged 18-30 years in good health.

The chain couples TRBV24-1 to TRBJ1-1, with TRBD1 as a possible D gene (6 bases). Trimming removed 5 bases at V and 2 bases at J, with 14 bases between. This CDR3 comprises 15 residues. Germline CDR1 reads KGHDR; CDR2 reads SFDVKD. The DNA for the CDR3 is TGTGCCACCAGTGGGGGGGGCCTGGGCAACACTGAAGCTTTCTTT. It translates to CATSGGGLGNTEAFF.

The chain carries TRBV29-1 and TRBJ2-1, with 13 bases identical to TRBD2. The CDR3 is 17 amino acids. Germline V gene lookup returns CDR1 SQVTM and CDR2 ANQGSEA. After removal of 5 bases from V and 8 bases from J, the junction contained 15 bases not matched to a gene. This CDR3 is CSVLGLAGPPQRDEQFF. The CDR3 DNA reads TGCAGCGTTCTGGGACTAGCGGGACCCCCACAGCGCGATGAGCAGTTCTTC.